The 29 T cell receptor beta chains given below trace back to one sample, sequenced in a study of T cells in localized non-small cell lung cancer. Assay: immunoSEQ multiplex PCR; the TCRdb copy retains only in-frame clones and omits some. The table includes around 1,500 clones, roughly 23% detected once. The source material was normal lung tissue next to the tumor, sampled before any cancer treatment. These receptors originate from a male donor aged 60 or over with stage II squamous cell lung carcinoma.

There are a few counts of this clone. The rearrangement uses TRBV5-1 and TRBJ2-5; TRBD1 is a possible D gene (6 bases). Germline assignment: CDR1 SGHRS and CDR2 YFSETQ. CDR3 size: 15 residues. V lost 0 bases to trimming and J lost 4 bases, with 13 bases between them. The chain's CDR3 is CASSLGSGDGETQYF. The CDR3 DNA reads TGCGCCAGCAGCTTGGGCTCAGGGGATGGAGAGACCCAGTACTTC.

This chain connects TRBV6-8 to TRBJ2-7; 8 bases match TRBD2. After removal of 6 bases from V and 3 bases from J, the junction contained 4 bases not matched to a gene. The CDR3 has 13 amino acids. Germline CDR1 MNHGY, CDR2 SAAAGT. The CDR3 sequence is CASRSGSIYEQYF. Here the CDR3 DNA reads TGTGCCAGCAGAAGCGGGAGTATCTACGAGCAGTACTTC.

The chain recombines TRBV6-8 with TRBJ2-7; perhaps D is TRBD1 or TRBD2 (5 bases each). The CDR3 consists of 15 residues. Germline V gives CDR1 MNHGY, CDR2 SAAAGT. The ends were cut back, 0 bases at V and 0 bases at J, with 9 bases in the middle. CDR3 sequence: CASSYSGRNSYEQYF. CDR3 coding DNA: TGTGCCAGCAGTTACTCGGGACGGAACTCCTACGAGCAGTACTTC.

The CDR3 loop reads CASSYVVGGFQETQYF. In DNA, the CDR3 is TGTGCCAGCAGTTACGTGGTGGGAGGGTTCCAAGAGACCCAGTACTTC. The chain employs TRBV6-8 and TRBJ2-5; 7 bases map to TRBD2. Germline V gene lookup returns CDR1 MNHGY and CDR2 SAAAGT. V lost 2 bases to trimming and J lost 1 base; unmatched junction nucleotides: 7. This CDR3 has 16 amino acids.

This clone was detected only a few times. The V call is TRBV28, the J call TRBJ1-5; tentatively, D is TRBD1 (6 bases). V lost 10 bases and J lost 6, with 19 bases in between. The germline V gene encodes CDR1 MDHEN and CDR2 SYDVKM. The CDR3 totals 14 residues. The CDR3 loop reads CAITDSQPSQPQHF. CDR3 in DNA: TGTGCCATTACGGACAGCCAGCCAAGTCAGCCCCAGCATTTT.

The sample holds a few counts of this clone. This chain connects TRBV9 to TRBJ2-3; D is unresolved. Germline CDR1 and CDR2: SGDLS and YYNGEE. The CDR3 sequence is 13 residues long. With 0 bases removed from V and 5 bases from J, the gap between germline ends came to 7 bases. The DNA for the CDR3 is TGTGCCAGCAGCGTAGCTTTCGGAGATACGCAGTATTTT. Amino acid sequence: CASSVAFGDTQYF. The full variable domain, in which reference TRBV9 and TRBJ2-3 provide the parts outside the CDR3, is DSGVTQTPKHLITATGQRVTLRCSPRSGDLSVYWYQQSLDQGLQFLIQYYNGEERAKGNILERFSAQQFPDLHSELNLSSLELGDSALYFCASSVAFGDTQYFGPGTRLTVL.

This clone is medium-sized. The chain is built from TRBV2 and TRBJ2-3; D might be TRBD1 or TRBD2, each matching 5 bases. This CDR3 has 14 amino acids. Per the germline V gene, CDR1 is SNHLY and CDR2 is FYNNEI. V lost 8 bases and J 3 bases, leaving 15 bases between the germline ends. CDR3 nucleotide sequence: TGTGCCAGCTACCAAGCCTGGGGGACAGATACGCAGTATTTT. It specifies CASYQAWGTDTQYF.

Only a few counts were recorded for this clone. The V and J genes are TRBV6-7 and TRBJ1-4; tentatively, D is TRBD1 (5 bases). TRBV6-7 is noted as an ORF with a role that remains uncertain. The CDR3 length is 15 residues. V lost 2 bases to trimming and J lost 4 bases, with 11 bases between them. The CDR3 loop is CASSYTPGSNEKLFF. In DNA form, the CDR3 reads TGTGCCAGCAGTTACACTCCAGGGAGTAATGAAAAACTGTTTTTT.

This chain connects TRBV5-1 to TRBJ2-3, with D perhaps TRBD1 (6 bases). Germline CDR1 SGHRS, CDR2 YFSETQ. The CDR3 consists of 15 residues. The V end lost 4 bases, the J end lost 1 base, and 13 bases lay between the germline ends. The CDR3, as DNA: TGCGCCAGCAGCGTCCGGGACACCCGCACAGATACGCAGTATTTT. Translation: CASSVRDTRTDTQYF.

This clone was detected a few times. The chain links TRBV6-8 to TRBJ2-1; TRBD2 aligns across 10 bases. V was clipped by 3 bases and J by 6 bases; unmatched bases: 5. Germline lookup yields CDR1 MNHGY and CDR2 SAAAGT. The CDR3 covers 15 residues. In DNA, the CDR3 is TGTGCCAGCAGTTATATAGCGGGAGGCATCAATGAGCAGTTCTTC. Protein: CASSYIAGGINEQFF.

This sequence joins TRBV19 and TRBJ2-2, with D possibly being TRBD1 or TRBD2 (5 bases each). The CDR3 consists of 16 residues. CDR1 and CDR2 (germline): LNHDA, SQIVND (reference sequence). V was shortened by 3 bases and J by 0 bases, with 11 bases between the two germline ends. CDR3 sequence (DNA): TGTGCCAGTAGTATGGGGAGACAGCCGAACACCGGGGAGCTGTTTTTT. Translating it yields CASSMGRQPNTGELFF.

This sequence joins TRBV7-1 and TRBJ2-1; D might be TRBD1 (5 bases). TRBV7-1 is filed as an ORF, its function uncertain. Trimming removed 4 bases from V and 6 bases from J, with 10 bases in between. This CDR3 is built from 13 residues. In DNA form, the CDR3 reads TGTGCCAGCAGCTTAGAAGGGGCCAATGAGCAGTTCTTC. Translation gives CASSLEGANEQFF.

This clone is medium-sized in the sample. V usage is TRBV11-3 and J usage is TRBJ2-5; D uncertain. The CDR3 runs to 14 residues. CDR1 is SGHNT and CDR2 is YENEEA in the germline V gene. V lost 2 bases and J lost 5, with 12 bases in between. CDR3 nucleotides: TGTGCCAGCAGCTTAAGTATAGCTTTGGAGACCCAGTACTTC. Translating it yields CASSLSIALETQYF.

CDR3 in amino acids: CASSGGTSHQPQHF. The CDR3 nucleotides are TGTGCCAGCAGTGGGGGGACAAGCCATCAGCCCCAGCATTTT. The rearrangement uses TRBV9 and TRBJ1-5, with D maybe TRBD1 (6 bases). V was trimmed by 5 bases and J by 5 bases, leaving 14 bases between them. Germline assignment: CDR1 SGDLS and CDR2 YYNGEE. This CDR3 is 14 amino acids long.

In DNA, the CDR3 is TGTGCCAGCTCATCCCCGGACTCCACAGATACGCAGTATTTT. Translation gives CASSSPDSTDTQYF. The rearrangement joins TRBV18 to TRBJ2-3; TRBD2 might be the D (5 bases). The CDR3 totals 14 residues. CDR1 is KGHSH, CDR2 LQKENI, per germline. Trimming removed 5 bases from V and 2 bases from J, with 11 bases in between.

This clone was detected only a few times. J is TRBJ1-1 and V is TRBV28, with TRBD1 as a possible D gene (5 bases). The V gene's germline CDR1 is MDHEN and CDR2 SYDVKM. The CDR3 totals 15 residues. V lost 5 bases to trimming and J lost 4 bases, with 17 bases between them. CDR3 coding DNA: TGTGCCAGCAGTCCCCTTAGGGGATCCTTCACTGAAGCTTTCTTT. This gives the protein CASSPLRGSFTEAFF.

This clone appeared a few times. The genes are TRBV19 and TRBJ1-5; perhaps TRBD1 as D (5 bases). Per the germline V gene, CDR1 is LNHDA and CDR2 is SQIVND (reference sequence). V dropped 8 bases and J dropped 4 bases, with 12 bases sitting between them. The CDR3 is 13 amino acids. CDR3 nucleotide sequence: TGTGCCAGTGCCCCCCAGGGAAATCAGCCCCAGCATTTT. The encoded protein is CASAPQGNQPQHF.

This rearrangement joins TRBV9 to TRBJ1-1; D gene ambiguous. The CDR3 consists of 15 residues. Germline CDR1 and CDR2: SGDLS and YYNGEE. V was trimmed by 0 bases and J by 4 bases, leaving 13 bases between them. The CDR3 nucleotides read TGTGCCAGCAGCGTAGTAGCAGGACCGGGCACTGAAGCTTTCTTT. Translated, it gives CASSVVAGPGTEAFF.

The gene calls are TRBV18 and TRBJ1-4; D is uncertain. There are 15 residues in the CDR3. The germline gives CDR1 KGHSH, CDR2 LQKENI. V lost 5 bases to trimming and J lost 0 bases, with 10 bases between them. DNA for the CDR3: TGTGCCAGCTCATTTTTTAGCGCAACTAATGAAAAACTGTTTTTT. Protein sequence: CASSFFSATNEKLFF. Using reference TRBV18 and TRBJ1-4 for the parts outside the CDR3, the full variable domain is NAGVMQNPRHLVRRRGQEARLRCSPMKGHSHVYWYRQLPEEGLKFMVYLQKENIIDESGMPKERFSAEFPKEGPSILRIQQVVRGDSAAYFCASSFFSATNEKLFFGSGTQLSVL.

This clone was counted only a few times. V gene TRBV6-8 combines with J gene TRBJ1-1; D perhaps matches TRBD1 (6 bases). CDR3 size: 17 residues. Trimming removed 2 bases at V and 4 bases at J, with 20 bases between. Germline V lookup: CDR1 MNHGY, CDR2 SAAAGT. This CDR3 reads CASSYPEWGGCGTEAFF. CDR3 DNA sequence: TGTGCCAGCAGTTACCCAGAATGGGGGGGCTGTGGCACTGAAGCTTTCTTT.

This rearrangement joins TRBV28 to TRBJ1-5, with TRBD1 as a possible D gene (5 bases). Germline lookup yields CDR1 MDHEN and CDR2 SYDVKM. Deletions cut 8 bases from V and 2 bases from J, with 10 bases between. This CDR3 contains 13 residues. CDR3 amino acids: CASGREGNQPQHF. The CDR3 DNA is TGTGCCAGCGGCAGGGAGGGCAATCAGCCCCAGCATTTT.

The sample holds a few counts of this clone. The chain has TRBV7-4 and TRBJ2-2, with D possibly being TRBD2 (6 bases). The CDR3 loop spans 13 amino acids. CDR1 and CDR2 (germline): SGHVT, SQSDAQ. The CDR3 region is CYFPGLYTGELFF. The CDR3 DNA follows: TGTTACTTTCCGGGACTTTACACCGGGGAGCTGTTTTTT.

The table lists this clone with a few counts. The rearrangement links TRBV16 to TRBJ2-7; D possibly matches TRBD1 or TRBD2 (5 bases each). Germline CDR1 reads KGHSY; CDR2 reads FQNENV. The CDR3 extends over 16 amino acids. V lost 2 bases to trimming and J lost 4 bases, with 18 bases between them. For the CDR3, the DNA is TGTGCCAGCAGCCAAAGGCCGTTGAGGGACGGGTACGAGCAGTACTTC. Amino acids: CASSQRPLRDGYEQYF.

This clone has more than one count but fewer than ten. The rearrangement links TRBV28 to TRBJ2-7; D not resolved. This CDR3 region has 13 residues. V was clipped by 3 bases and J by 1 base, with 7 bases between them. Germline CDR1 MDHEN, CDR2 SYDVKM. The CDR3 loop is CASSLVQSYEQYF. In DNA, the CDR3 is TGTGCCAGCAGTTTGGTCCAATCCTACGAGCAGTACTTC. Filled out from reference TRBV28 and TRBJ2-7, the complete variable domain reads DVKVTQSSRYLVKRTGEKVFLECVQDMDHENMFWYRQDPGLGLRLIYFSYDVKMKEKGDIPEGYSVSREKKERFSLILESASTNQTSMYLCASSLVQSYEQYFGPGTRLTVT.

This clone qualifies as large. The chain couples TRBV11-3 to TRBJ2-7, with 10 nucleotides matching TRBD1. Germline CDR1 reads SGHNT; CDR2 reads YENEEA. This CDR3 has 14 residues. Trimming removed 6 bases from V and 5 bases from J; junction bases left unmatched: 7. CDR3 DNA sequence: TGTGCCAGCAGGTCCGGGACAGGGGACAACGAGCAGTACTTC. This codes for CASRSGTGDNEQYF.

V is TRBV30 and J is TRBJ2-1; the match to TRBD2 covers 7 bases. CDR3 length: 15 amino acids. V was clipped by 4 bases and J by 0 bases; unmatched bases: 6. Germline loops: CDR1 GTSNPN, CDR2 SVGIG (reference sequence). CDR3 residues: CAWNMRGTSYNEQFF. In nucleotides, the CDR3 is TGTGCCTGGAATATGCGGGGGACCTCCTACAATGAGCAGTTCTTC.

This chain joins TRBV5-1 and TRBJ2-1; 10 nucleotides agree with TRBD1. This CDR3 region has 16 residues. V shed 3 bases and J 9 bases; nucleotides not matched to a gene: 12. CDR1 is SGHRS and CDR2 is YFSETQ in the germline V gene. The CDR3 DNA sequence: TGCGCCAGCAGCTCCGGATTGACAGGGGGCTGGGGTGAGCAGTTCTTC. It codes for CASSSGLTGGWGEQFF.

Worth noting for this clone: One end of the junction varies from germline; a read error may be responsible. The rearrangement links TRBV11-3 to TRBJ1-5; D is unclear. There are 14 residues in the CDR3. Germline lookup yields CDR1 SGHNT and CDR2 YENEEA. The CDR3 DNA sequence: TGTGCCAGCAGCCTAGACGGGGGCAATCAGCCCCAGCATTTT. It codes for CASSLDGGNQPQHF.

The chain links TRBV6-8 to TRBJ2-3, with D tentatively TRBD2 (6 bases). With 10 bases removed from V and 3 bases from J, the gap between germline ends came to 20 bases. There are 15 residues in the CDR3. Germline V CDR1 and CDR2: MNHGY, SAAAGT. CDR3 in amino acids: CAIGGGGILTDTQYF. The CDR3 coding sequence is TGTGCCATCGGAGGAGGCGGGATTTTGACAGATACGCAGTATTTT.